These T cell receptor beta chains were read from a single sample in a study of T cell responses to AZD1222 COVID-19 vaccine. Repertoires were generated with immunoSEQ multiplex PCR, while TCRdb's copy carries only in-frame clones and drops some. The sample records fewer than 150,000 clones, about 80% being singletons. The sample in question was peripheral blood, obtained on day 0 of AZD1222 vaccination. The receptors come from an adult in good health. Both conserved end residues are part of each CDR3. A D gene is named only where the DNA matches it firmly. Size is stated for part of the rows, as once, few or many counts, or as a class when the clone is expanded.

clone size: -; CDR3 length: 15; D gene: -; J gene: TRBJ1-2; V gene: TRBV2; CDR3 protein: CASILDSKGPYGYTF; CDR3 DNA: TGTGCCAGCATTCTAGACAGCAAGGGTCCCTATGGCTACACCTTC
clone size: -; CDR3 length: 15; D gene: -; J gene: TRBJ1-4; V gene: TRBV11-2; CDR3 protein: CASSPQAGDNEKLFF; CDR3 DNA: TGTGCCAGCAGCCCCCAGGCAGGGGATAATGAAAAACTGTTTTTT
clone size: -; CDR3 length: 15; D gene: -; J gene: TRBJ1-5; V gene: TRBV27; CDR3 protein: CASSLTGQNNQPQHF; CDR3 DNA: TGTGCCAGCAGTCTAACAGGACAGAACAATCAGCCCCAGCATTTT
clone size: -; CDR3 length: 16; D gene: -; J gene: TRBJ1-6; V gene: TRBV5-4; CDR3 protein: CASSLVRGSVDSPLHF; CDR3 DNA: TGTGCCAGCAGCTTAGTGAGGGGCTCGGTGGATTCACCCCTCCACTTT
clone size: -; CDR3 length: 16; D gene: TRBD2; J gene: TRBJ2-2; V gene: TRBV18; CDR3 protein: CASSPAGGANTGELFF; CDR3 DNA: TGTGCCAGCTCACCGGCGGGGGGCGCGAACACCGGGGAGCTGTTTTTT
clone size: once; CDR3 length: 13; D gene: -; J gene: TRBJ2-3; V gene: TRBV29-1; CDR3 protein: CSAVPDSTDTQYF; CDR3 DNA: TGCAGCGCCGTACCGGACAGTACAGATACGCAGTATTTT
clone size: once; CDR3 length: 15; D gene: -; J gene: TRBJ1-5; V gene: TRBV7-8; CDR3 protein: CASSLAMGNNQPQHF; CDR3 DNA: TGTGCCAGCAGCTTAGCCATGGGAAACAATCAGCCCCAGCATTTT
clone size: -; CDR3 length: 13; D gene: TRBD1; J gene: TRBJ1-1; V gene: TRBV7-9; CDR3 protein: CASSFDTGGRAFF; CDR3 DNA: TGTGCCAGCAGCTTCGATACAGGGGGGAGAGCTTTCTTT
clone size: -; CDR3 length: 13; D gene: -; J gene: TRBJ1-1; V gene: TRBV5-6; CDR3 protein: CASSLVGVTEAFF; CDR3 DNA: TGTGCCAGCAGCTTGGTGGGGGTTACTGAAGCTTTCTTT
clone size: -; CDR3 length: 15; D gene: -; J gene: TRBJ2-3; V gene: TRBV27; CDR3 protein: CASRKLASGTDTQYF; CDR3 DNA: TGTGCCAGCAGGAAACTAGCATCCGGCACAGATACGCAGTATTTT
clone size: -; CDR3 length: 13; D gene: -; J gene: TRBJ1-5; V gene: TRBV27; CDR3 protein: CAPYGSGNQPQHF; CDR3 DNA: TGTGCCCCCTACGGTTCGGGCAATCAGCCCCAGCATTTT
clone size: -; CDR3 length: 12; D gene: -; J gene: TRBJ2-2; V gene: TRBV5-1; CDR3 protein: CASSLEGGELFF; CDR3 DNA: TGCGCCAGCAGCTTGGAGGGCGGGGAGCTGTTTTTT
clone size: few; CDR3 length: 12; D gene: -; J gene: TRBJ1-5; V gene: TRBV27; CDR3 protein: CASSLLGQPQHF; CDR3 DNA: TGTGCCAGCAGTTTATTAGGGCAGCCCCAGCATTTT
clone size: -; CDR3 length: 15; D gene: -; J gene: TRBJ1-1; V gene: TRBV28; CDR3 protein: CASSSLGDVETEAFF; CDR3 DNA: TGTGCCAGCAGTTCCCTAGGGGACGTCGAAACTGAAGCTTTCTTT
clone size: -; CDR3 length: 14; D gene: -; J gene: TRBJ2-2; V gene: TRBV6-5; CDR3 protein: CASRKGVNTGELFF; CDR3 DNA: TGTGCCAGCAGGAAAGGAGTGAACACCGGGGAGCTGTTTTTT
clone size: -; CDR3 length: 14; D gene: -; J gene: TRBJ1-3; V gene: TRBV19; CDR3 protein: CASLAETSGNTIYF; CDR3 DNA: TGTGCCAGTTTAGCCGAGACATCTGGAAACACCATATATTTT
clone size: -; CDR3 length: 14; D gene: -; J gene: TRBJ2-7; V gene: TRBV28; CDR3 protein: CASSFGDISYEQYF; CDR3 DNA: TGTGCCAGCAGTTTCGGAGACATCTCCTACGAGCAGTACTTC
clone size: -; CDR3 length: 14; D gene: -; J gene: TRBJ1-5; V gene: TRBV21-1; CDR3 protein: CASSKTGGPQPQHF; CDR3 DNA: TGTGCCAGCAGCAAGACAGGGGGTCCTCAGCCCCAGCATTTT
clone size: -; CDR3 length: 14; D gene: TRBD1; J gene: TRBJ2-1; V gene: TRBV28; CDR3 protein: CAIGTGGFINEQFF; CDR3 DNA: TGTGCCATTGGCACAGGGGGATTCATTAATGAGCAGTTCTTC
clone size: -; CDR3 length: 19; D gene: TRBD1; J gene: TRBJ1-3; V gene: TRBV7-9; CDR3 protein: CASSQRTGSGGGSGNTIYF; CDR3 DNA: TGTGCCAGCAGCCAAAGGACAGGGTCGGGAGGAGGCTCTGGAAACACCATATATTTT
clone size: -; CDR3 length: 14; D gene: -; J gene: TRBJ2-2; V gene: TRBV2; CDR3 protein: CASSEGGHTGELFF; CDR3 DNA: TGTGCCAGCAGTGAAGGAGGGCACACCGGGGAGCTGTTTTTT
clone size: -; CDR3 length: 15; D gene: -; J gene: TRBJ1-1; V gene: TRBV7-2; CDR3 protein: CASSLYSGVETEAFF; CDR3 DNA: TGTGCCAGCAGCTTATACAGCGGGGTGGAGACTGAAGCTTTCTTT